The 6 T cell receptor beta chains in this list originate from one sample, sequenced in a study of T cell responses to AZD1222 COVID-19 vaccine (dated by TCRdb to the early 2020s). This specimen's time point label, per the study, means: about 28 days (+/-7) after the second vaccine dose. Library preparation was by the immunoSEQ multiplex PCR assay. TCRdb obtained this table from immuneACCESS and retained in-frame rearrangements with V and J assigned. These tables miss some clones; where compared with another copy, unresolved V genes account for less than half of the shortfall, and the remainder is unexplained. The table for this sample lists tens of thousands of clones; nearly 90% of them were counted only once. Together, the top ten hold roughly 1.3% of the sample. Sample: peripheral blood, taken 28 days after the second AZD1222 dose. These TCRs come from an adult who received the AZD1222 COVID-19 vaccine.

This clone came up once. This chain links TRBV7-8 with TRBJ1-2, with D uncertain. Deletions cut 1 base from V and 4 bases from J, with 10 bases between. The CDR3 has 14 amino acids. In germline, CDR1 is SGHVS, CDR2 FQNEAQ. CDR3 in DNA: TGTGCCAGCAGCTTAGAAGGCGGAATCTATGGCTACACCTTC. The encoded protein is CASSLEGGIYGYTF.

In its sample, this clone was seen once. The V gene is TRBV30, the J gene TRBJ1-1; D is ambiguous. The V and J ends lost 0 bases and 7 bases respectively, with 15 bases between them. Germline-derived CDR1 and CDR2 are GTSNPN and SVGIG (reference sequence). CDR3 length equals 14 residues. As DNA, the CDR3 is TGTGCCTGGAGTGTAAGAGGAGGGTTCGGTGAAGCTTTCTTT. The encoded protein is CAWSVRGGFGEAFF. The full variable domain, rest sourced from reference TRBV30 and TRBJ1-1, is SQTIHQWPATLVQPVGSPLSLECTVEGTSNPNLYWYRQAAGRGLQLLFYSVGIGQISSEVPQNLSASRPQDRQFILSSKKLLLSDSGFYLCAWSVRGGFGEAFFGQGTRLTVV.

This chain uses TRBV7-9 with TRBJ1-2; D is unclear. Trimming pared 5 bases from V and 6 bases from J, leaving 13 bases between. The CDR3 runs 13 residues. CDR1 is SEHNR and CDR2 is FQNEAQ in the germline V gene (reference sequence). The CDR3, as DNA: TGTGCCAGCAGCCCCAGGCGGGGAAATGGCTACACCTTC. The encoded protein is CASSPRRGNGYTF.

The chain couples TRBV9 to TRBJ2-7; weak D call: TRBD1 (7 bases). Germline V gene data show CDR1 as SGDLS and CDR2 as YYNGEE. V shed 4 bases and J shed 2 bases, with 25 bases lying between them. There are 18 residues in the CDR3. The CDR3 is CASSPQTPRRGPTYEQYF. For the CDR3, the DNA is TGTGCCAGCAGCCCCCAAACTCCAAGGAGGGGGCCTACCTACGAGCAGTACTTC. The entire variable domain, with the rest obtained from reference TRBV9 and TRBJ2-7, is as follows: DSGVTQTPKHLITATGQRVTLRCSPRSGDLSVYWYQQSLDQGLQFLIQYYNGEERAKGNILERFSAQQFPDLHSELNLSSLELGDSALYFCASSPQTPRRGPTYEQYFGPGTRLTVT.

The CDR3 sequence: CASGGQGNSPLHF. The CDR3 nucleotides read TGTGCCTCGGGGGGGCAGGGGAATTCACCCCTCCACTTT. The chain couples TRBV10-3 to TRBJ1-6; perhaps TRBD1 as D (6 bases). The CDR3 consists of 13 residues. V was shortened by 11 bases and J by 7 bases, with 15 bases between the two germline ends. Per germline, CDR1 ENHRY and CDR2 SYGVKD.

The chain combines TRBV11-3 with TRBJ2-1, with a possible D match to TRBD2 (7 bases). With 6 bases removed from V and 7 bases from J, the gap between germline ends came to 13 bases. The CDR3 extends over 13 amino acids. Germline V gene data show CDR1 as SGHNT and CDR2 as YENEEA. In nucleotides, the CDR3 is TGTGCCAGCAGTCAGGGGACTACTAATGAGCAGTTCTTC. Protein product: CASSQGTTNEQFF. Supplemented by reference TRBV11-3 and TRBJ2-1, the full variable domain reads EAGVVQSPRYKIIEKKQPVAFWCNPISGHNTLYWYLQNLGQGPELLIRYENEEAVDDSQLPKDRFSAERLKGVDSTLKIQPAELGDSAVYLCASSQGTTNEQFFGPGTRLTVL.